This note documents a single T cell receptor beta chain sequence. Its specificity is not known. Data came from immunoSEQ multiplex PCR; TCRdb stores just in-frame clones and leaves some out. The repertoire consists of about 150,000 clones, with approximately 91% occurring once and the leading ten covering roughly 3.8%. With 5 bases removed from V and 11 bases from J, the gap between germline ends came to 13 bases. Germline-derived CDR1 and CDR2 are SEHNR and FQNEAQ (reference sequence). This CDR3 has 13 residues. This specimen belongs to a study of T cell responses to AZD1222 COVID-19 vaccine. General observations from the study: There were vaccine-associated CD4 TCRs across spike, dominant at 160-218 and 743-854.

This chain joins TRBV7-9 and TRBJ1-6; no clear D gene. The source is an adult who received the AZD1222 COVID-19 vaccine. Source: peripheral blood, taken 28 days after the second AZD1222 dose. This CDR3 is CASSALQQAPLHF. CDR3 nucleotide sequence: TGTGCCAGCAGCGCCCTTCAACAAGCACCCCTCCACTTT.